This paragraph reports one T cell receptor (beta chain). The germline V gene encodes CDR1 MGHRA and CDR2 YSYEKL. Between the trimmed V and J ends, which lost 0 bases and 0 bases, there was a span of 12 bases. This CDR3 has 18 amino acids. Per the authors' pipeline: Estimation of nucleated cell counts relied on the amplification of reference gene primers. TCRdb keeps only in-frame clones here, not all; method: immunoSEQ multiplex PCR. V and J calls plus clone size are reproduced from that table; the DNA served to infer D and trimming. The sample yields approximately 110,000 clones, 85% seen once. The sample originates from a study of blood T cell repertoires in COVID-19. Study-level information: Donors in the United States, Italy and Spain gave samples during acute or convalescent COVID-19. Nucleic acid was either cDNA or gDNA, and it came from T cells, B-cell-depleted T cells, or PBMCs.

The sequencing sample was made of peripheral blood. The rearrangement uses TRBV4-1 and TRBJ2-6; possibly TRBD1 for D (6 bases). The receptor was derived from a human donor in a cohort sampled during active COVID-19. CDR3: CASSQDQGTGSGANVLTF. The CDR3 bases are TGCGCCAGCAGCCAAGATCAGGGGACCGGCTCTGGGGCCAACGTCCTGACTTTC.